The rows below give T cell receptor beta chains drawn from one sample of a study of T cell responses to AZD1222 COVID-19 vaccine. The method was immunoSEQ multiplex PCR; TCRdb's version includes in-frame clones alone and lacks a portion of them. In the table there are roughly 120,000 clones, around 94% of which are singletons. The starting material was peripheral blood, obtained on day 0 of AZD1222 vaccination. All receptors derive from an adult in good health. Both conserved end residues are part of each CDR3. A D gene is named only where the DNA matches it firmly.

length,J,D,V,DNA,CDR3
14,TRBJ1-4,-,TRBV19,TGTGCCAGTACAAGAGGGGACTGGAATGAAAAACTGTTTTTT,CASTRGDWNEKLFF
14,TRBJ2-1,-,TRBV15,TGTGCCACCAGGACTCAAGGGGAGGCGACGGAGCAGTTCTTC,CATRTQGEATEQFF
16,TRBJ2-3,TRBD2,TRBV5-5,TGTGCCAGCAGCTCCCTGACTAGCGGGGGCACAGATACGCAGTATTTT,CASSSLTSGGTDTQYF
17,TRBJ1-5,-,TRBV19,TGTGCCAGTAGTATACCTCAGGGGTCGTATAGCAATCAGCCCCAGCATTTT,CASSIPQGSYSNQPQHF
14,TRBJ2-7,-,TRBV7-8,TGTGCCAGCAGTTCCTTAGCCCCATCCTACGAGCAGTACTTC,CASSSLAPSYEQYF
15,TRBJ1-1,-,TRBV7-2,TGTGCCAGCAGCTTAGTGGTGGGGGTTAACACTGAAGCTTTCTTT,CASSLVVGVNTEAFF
17,TRBJ2-5,-,TRBV21-1,TGTGCCAGCAGCAGCCTAGCGGGGTACCGTTTCCAAGAGACCCAGTACTTC,CASSSLAGYRFQETQYF
17,TRBJ2-7,TRBD2,TRBV7-9,TGTGCCAGCAGCAGACGAGGGGGACTAGCGGGACCCTACGAGCAGTACTTC,CASSRRGGLAGPYEQYF
14,TRBJ1-1,-,TRBV6-1,TGTGCCAGCAGTGAGAGGGACACGAACACTGAAGCTTTCTTT,CASSERDTNTEAFF
14,TRBJ2-1,TRBD1,TRBV10-3,TGTGCCATCAGTTGGACAGGGGAATACAATGAGCAGTTCTTC,CAISWTGEYNEQFF
15,TRBJ2-1,-,TRBV6-2/TRBV6-3,TGTGCCAGCAGTTACGGAGGCGTAGCCGACAATGAGCAGTTCTTC,CASSYGGVADNEQFF